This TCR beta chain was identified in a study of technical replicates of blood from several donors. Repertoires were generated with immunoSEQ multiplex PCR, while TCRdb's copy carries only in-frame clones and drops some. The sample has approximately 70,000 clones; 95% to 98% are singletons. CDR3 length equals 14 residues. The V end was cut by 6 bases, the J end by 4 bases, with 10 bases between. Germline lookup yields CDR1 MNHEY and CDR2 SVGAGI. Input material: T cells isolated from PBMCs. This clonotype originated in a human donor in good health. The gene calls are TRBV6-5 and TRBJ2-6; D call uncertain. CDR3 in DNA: TGTGCCAGCAGCTCGGAGCCCGGGGCCAACGTCCTGACTTTC. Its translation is CASSSEPGANVLTF.